This T cell receptor (beta chain) is drawn from a study of blood T cell repertoires in COVID-19. Study context: T cells, B-cell-depleted T cells, or PBMCs provided the cDNA or gDNA that served as material.

Method: immunoSEQ multiplex PCR; TCRdb's copy keeps in-frame clones and lacks some. The sample comprises about 100,000 clones, 70% to 90% of which are singletons, and 13% rests with the top ten. V lost 4 bases to trimming and J lost 1 base, with 13 bases between them. The germline CDR1 and CDR2 sequences are MDHEN and SYDVKM. The CDR3 consists of 15 residues. Sequences were obtained from peripheral blood. The chain links TRBV28 to TRBJ1-1; D remains unclear. The TCR comes from a man in his forties or fifties with active or convalescent COVID-19. DNA for the CDR3: TGTGCCAGCAGTTCCACCCGACGGGGGAACACTGAAGCTTTCTTT. Amino acids: CASSSTRRGNTEAFF. The whole variable domain, filled in from reference TRBV28 and TRBJ1-1, reads DVKVTQSSRYLVKRTGEKVFLECVQDMDHENMFWYRQDPGLGLRLIYFSYDVKMKEKGDIPEGYSVSREKKERFSLILESASTNQTSMYLCASSSTRRGNTEAFFGQGTRLTVV.